The rows below give T cell receptor beta chains drawn from one sample of a study of Ad26.COV2.S vaccination and SARS-CoV-2 variants. Data came from immunoSEQ multiplex PCR; TCRdb stores just in-frame clones and leaves some out. This sample yields a few hundred thousand clones, of which 75% to 95% are seen a single time; 10% to 15% belongs to the top ten. Specimen: peripheral blood, collected in a trial of Ad26.COV2.S vaccine versus placebo. The receptor source for this set is a person between 18 and 65 years old who received the Ad26.COV2.S COVID-19 vaccine or a placebo. The CDR3 runs from the conserved cysteine through the conserved F or W. Fields, in order: clone size, V gene, J gene, D gene, CDR3 DNA, CDR3 protein. D genes are given only for firm matches. Part of the rows lack a size; the others show once, few, many or a class for expanded clones.

.	TRBV5-4	TRBJ2-3	TRBD2	TGTGCCAGCAGCTTGTCGGCGGGAGGGAGGGGAGATACGCAGTATTTT	CASSLSAGGRGDTQYF
.	TRBV11-2	TRBJ2-7	TRBD1	TGTGCCAGCAGCTTAGGAGGTTGGACAGGGGGTACCTACGAGCAGTACTTC	CASSLGGWTGGTYEQYF
.	TRBV4-1	TRBJ1-4	.	TGCGCCAGCAGCCAGGATGAACTACCAAATGAAAAACTGTTTTTT	CASSQDELPNEKLFF
.	TRBV4-2	TRBJ2-2	.	TGTGCCAGCAGCCAAGGTCTATGGGTTGACACCGGGGAGCTGTTTTTT	CASSQGLWVDTGELFF
.	TRBV5-4	TRBJ2-1	TRBD1	TGTGCCAGCACTCCAGGGGGCCCTTACTTCGATGAGCAGTTCTTC	CASTPGGPYFDEQFF
.	TRBV19	TRBJ1-1	.	TGTGCCAGTATTGGTGCCGAAGCTTTCTTT	CASIGAEAFF
.	TRBV2	TRBJ1-5	.	TGTGCCAGCAGACAAGCAGCTGAGCCCCAGCATTTT	CASRQAAEPQHF
.	TRBV24-1	TRBJ2-7	.	TGTGCCACCAGTGACCACCGTTGGAGGTCGACTTCCTACGAGCAGTACTTC	CATSDHRWRSTSYEQYF
.	TRBV2	TRBJ2-7	.	TGTGCCAGCAGCTACGGGACGTCCGAATACGAGCAGTACTTC	CASSYGTSEYEQYF
.	TRBV28	TRBJ2-1	.	TGTGCCAGCAGTTTGGTGGGCTACAATGAGCAGTTCTTC	CASSLVGYNEQFF
.	TRBV12-3/TRBV12-4	TRBJ1-3	.	TGTGCCAGCAGTTTGGGGAGGAACACCATATATTTT	CASSLGRNTIYF
.	TRBV6-2/TRBV6-3	TRBJ2-3	TRBD2	TGTGCCAGCAGTACCGGGACTAGCGGGAGGGCCAGTAGCACAGATACGCAGTATTTT	CASSTGTSGRASSTDTQYF
.	TRBV9	TRBJ2-1	.	TGTGCCAGCAGCGTCGGACTAAGCTACAATGAGCAGTTCTTC	CASSVGLSYNEQFF
.	TRBV19	TRBJ2-7	.	TGTGCCAGTAGTATAAAGGACGGAACCTACGAGCAGTACTTC	CASSIKDGTYEQYF
few	TRBV4-2	TRBJ2-7	.	TGTGCCAGCAGCCAAGATTCACGGATGGGGTTCGAGCAGTACTTC	CASSQDSRMGFEQYF
.	TRBV5-6	TRBJ2-3	.	TGTGCCAGCAGCTTGGCCGGGCGAGCCTTGGACACAGATACGCAGTATTTT	CASSLAGRALDTDTQYF
.	TRBV2	TRBJ2-7	.	TGTGCCAGCAGTGAAACGCTAGCCGACGAGCAGTACTTC	CASSETLADEQYF
.	TRBV7-2	TRBJ2-7	.	TGTGCCAGCAGCTTATACAGGTCGACCTACGAGCAGTACTTC	CASSLYRSTYEQYF
.	TRBV6-5	TRBJ1-2	.	TGTGCCAGCCCTTCTCCGGCCTACACCTTC	CASPSPAYTF
once	TRBV6-5	TRBJ1-1	TRBD1	TGTGCCAGCAGTTACCTAGGGACAGGGATGCTCGCTGGAGCTTTCTTT	CASSYLGTGMLAGAFF
.	TRBV29-1	TRBJ2-7	TRBD1	TGCAGCGTTGAAGCCCAGACAGGGAACGAGCAGTACTTC	CSVEAQTGNEQYF
.	TRBV9	TRBJ2-1	TRBD2	TGTGCCAGCAGCGCCATACTAGCGGGAGGGGCCTACAATGAGCAGTTCTTC	CASSAILAGGAYNEQFF
.	TRBV28	TRBJ2-3	.	TGTGCCAGCAGTTTCCAAAACCCCCTAGCAGAAGAAAATAGGGGGCAGTATTTT	CASSFQNPLAEENRGQYF
.	TRBV5-1	TRBJ1-3	TRBD1	TGCGCCAGCAGCTTGAAGGGGGGACAGGCGTTCTCTGGAAACACCATATATTTT	CASSLKGGQAFSGNTIYF
.	TRBV27	TRBJ2-1	.	TGTGCCAGCAGTTTGGCCGGCCCCTCCTACAATGAGCAGTTCTTC	CASSLAGPSYNEQFF
.	TRBV27	TRBJ2-1	TRBD2	TGTGCCAGCAGCCCAAGCGGGAGCTCCTACAATGAGCAGTTCTTC	CASSPSGSSYNEQFF
.	TRBV7-9	TRBJ2-1	.	TGTGCCAGCAGCTTAGGCAGGAATGAGCAGTTCTTC	CASSLGRNEQFF
once	TRBV28	TRBJ2-1	TRBD2	TGTGCCAGCAGTTTTTTGGGACTAGCGGGAGCCGCATCCTACAGTGAGCAGTTCTTC	CASSFLGLAGAASYSEQFF
.	TRBV20-1	TRBJ2-7	.	TGCAGTGCTAGAGATACCGGTGAGCAGTACTTC	CSARDTGEQYF
once	TRBV28	TRBJ1-5	.	TGTGCCAGCAGTTTAGAACTGTGGGGCATCGGCAATCAGCCCCAGCATTTT	CASSLELWGIGNQPQHF
.	TRBV20-1	TRBJ1-5	.	TGCAGTGCTAGTCCGACCGCCAATCAGCCCCAGCATTTT	CSASPTANQPQHF
.	TRBV5-1	TRBJ1-1	.	TGCGCCAGCAGCTTGGGCCAGGGGAAGAACACTGAAGCTTTCTTT	CASSLGQGKNTEAFF
.	TRBV6-2/TRBV6-3	TRBJ1-1	.	TGTGCCAGCAGTTACTCGAACGGGGCTGCTTTCTTT	CASSYSNGAAFF
once	TRBV18	TRBJ2-5	.	TGTGCCAGCTCACCAAGGCATATATCCGGGGCCCGCCAAGAGACCCAGTACTTC	CASSPRHISGARQETQYF
few	TRBV10-3	TRBJ1-1	.	TGTGCCATCAGTGAGCGACAGCTCTCTGAAGCTTTCTTT	CAISERQLSEAFF
few	TRBV14	TRBJ1-1	.	TGTGCCAGCAGCCGAGGCCTCGGGACAACAAAAAACACTGAAGCTTTCTTT	CASSRGLGTTKNTEAFF
.	TRBV30	TRBJ1-6	TRBD1	TGTGCCTGGAGCACAGGGGCCAACTATAATTCACCCCTCCACTTT	CAWSTGANYNSPLHF
.	TRBV7-3	TRBJ2-3	.	TGTGCCAGCAGCTTCATGCCGGGAGTCACAGATACGCAGTATTTT	CASSFMPGVTDTQYF
.	TRBV15	TRBJ2-2	.	TGTGCCACCAGCAGAGATCTGACACTTACGAACACCGGGGAGCTGTTTTTT	CATSRDLTLTNTGELFF
.	TRBV12-3/TRBV12-4	TRBJ1-1	.	TGTGCCAGCAGTTTAGGGAGGGTCACTGAAGCTTTCTTT	CASSLGRVTEAFF
.	TRBV6-2/TRBV6-3	TRBJ1-5	.	TGTGCCAGCAGTACGTCCGGGACACTCCCTAGCAATCAGCCCCAGCATTTT	CASSTSGTLPSNQPQHF
.	TRBV6-5	TRBJ2-2	TRBD1	TGTGCCACGGGGACAGTGAACACCGGGGAGCTGTTTTTT	CATGTVNTGELFF
.	TRBV3-1/TRBV3-2	TRBJ2-7	TRBD2	TGTGCCAGCAGCCAAGTTAGCGGGAGCTCCTACGAGCAGTACTTC	CASSQVSGSSYEQYF
.	TRBV5-6	TRBJ2-2	.	TGTGCCAGCAGTACAGGGCGAAGAGACTTCTATAACACCGGGGAGCTGTTTTTT	CASSTGRRDFYNTGELFF
.	TRBV27	TRBJ2-2	.	TGTGCCAGCAGTTCTTGGGAGGGACACGTCGATCGCGGGGAGCTGTTTTTT	CASSSWEGHVDRGELFF
.	TRBV9	TRBJ2-1	.	TGTGCCAGCAGCGTAGGTTCCAATCCGCTCAATGAGCAGTTCTTC	CASSVGSNPLNEQFF
.	TRBV6-6	TRBJ2-2	.	TGTGCCAGCAGCCCCCGGGGGGAGCTGTTTTTT	CASSPRGELFF
.	TRBV7-2	TRBJ2-2	.	TGTGCCAGCAGCCCAGCAGGGCCCGGGGAGCTGTTTTTT	CASSPAGPGELFF
few	TRBV30	TRBJ1-1	TRBD1	TGTGCCTGGGTGATCGGGACAGCGGGGAAGGCTTTCTTT	CAWVIGTAGKAFF
.	TRBV5-5	TRBJ2-7	TRBD1	TGTGCCAGCAGCGTTGGGGGGACAGGCCGGTTCGAGCAGTACTTC	CASSVGGTGRFEQYF
once	TRBV13	TRBJ2-3	TRBD2	TGTGCCAGCAGCCCATCCGGACTAGCGGGAGTATTTGGCACAGATACGCAGTATTTT	CASSPSGLAGVFGTDTQYF
few	TRBV6-2/TRBV6-3	TRBJ1-5	.	TGTGCCAGCAGTTGGAATCTCCGGGGCAATCAGCCCCAGCATTTT	CASSWNLRGNQPQHF
.	TRBV28	TRBJ2-7	TRBD1	TGTGCCAGCCTCGAGGGGGGACAGGGGGGGTCCTACGAGCAGTACTTC	CASLEGGQGGSYEQYF
once	TRBV7-9	TRBJ2-2	.	TGTGCCAGCAGCTTAAAAATAATCGGGGAGCTGTTTTTT	CASSLKIIGELFF
.	TRBV15	TRBJ2-7	.	TGTGCCACCAGCAGAGATTTGGCGGGACGGGGTAACAACGAGCAGTACTTC	CATSRDLAGRGNNEQYF
.	TRBV29-1	TRBJ2-2	TRBD2	TGCAGCGCCCTGGCGGGGCTAGCGGGAGGATCGAACACCGGGGAGCTGTTTTTT	CSALAGLAGGSNTGELFF
.	TRBV9	TRBJ2-1	.	TGTGCCAGCAGCGTAAGACAGTACAATGAGCAGTTCTTC	CASSVRQYNEQFF
.	TRBV6-5	TRBJ1-2	TRBD1	TGTGCCAGCAGGGCAGACAGGGGGCAATTTGGCTACACCTTC	CASRADRGQFGYTF
.	TRBV28	TRBJ1-2	TRBD1	TGTGCCAGCGAAACAGGGGGGCTCCGAGGCTACACCTTC	CASETGGLRGYTF
.	TRBV6-2/TRBV6-3	TRBJ2-4	TRBD2	TGTGCCAGCAGTTTCCTAGCGGGATTAGCCAAAAACATTCAGTACTTC	CASSFLAGLAKNIQYF